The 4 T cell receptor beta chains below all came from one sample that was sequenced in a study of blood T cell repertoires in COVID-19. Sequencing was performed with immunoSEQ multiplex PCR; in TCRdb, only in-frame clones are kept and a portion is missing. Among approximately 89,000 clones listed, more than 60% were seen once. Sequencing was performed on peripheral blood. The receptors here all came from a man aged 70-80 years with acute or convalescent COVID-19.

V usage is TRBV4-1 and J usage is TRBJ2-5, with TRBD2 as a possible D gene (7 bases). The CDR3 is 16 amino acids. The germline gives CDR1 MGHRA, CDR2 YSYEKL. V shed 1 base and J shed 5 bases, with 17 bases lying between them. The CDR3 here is CASSQVLGGAQETQYF. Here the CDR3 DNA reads TGCGCCAGCAGCCAAGTCTTGGGGGGGGCCCAGGAGACCCAGTACTTC.

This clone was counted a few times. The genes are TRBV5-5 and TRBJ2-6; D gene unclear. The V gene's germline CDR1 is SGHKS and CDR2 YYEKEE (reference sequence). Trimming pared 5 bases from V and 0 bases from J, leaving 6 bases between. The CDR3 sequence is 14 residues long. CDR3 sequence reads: CASRQSSGANVLTF. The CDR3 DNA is TGTGCCAGCAGACAGAGCTCTGGGGCCAACGTCCTGACTTTC.

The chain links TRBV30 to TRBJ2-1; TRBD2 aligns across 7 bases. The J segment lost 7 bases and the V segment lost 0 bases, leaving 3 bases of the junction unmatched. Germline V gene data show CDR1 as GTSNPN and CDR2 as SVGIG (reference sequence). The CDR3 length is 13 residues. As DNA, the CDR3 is TGTGCCTGGAGTGTATCCGGGGGGAATGAGCAGTTCTTC. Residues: CAWSVSGGNEQFF.

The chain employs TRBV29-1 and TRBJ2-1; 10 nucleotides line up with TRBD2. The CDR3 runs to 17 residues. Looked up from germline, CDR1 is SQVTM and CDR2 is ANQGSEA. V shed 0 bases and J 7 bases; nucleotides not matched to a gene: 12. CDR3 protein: CSVEDDLAGGIRNEQFF. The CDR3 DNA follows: TGCAGCGTTGAAGATGATTTAGCGGGAGGAATAAGGAATGAGCAGTTCTTC.